The rows below give T cell receptor beta chains drawn from one sample of a study of CD8+ T cells in alopecia areata. Sequencing used immunoSEQ multiplex PCR; TCRdb keeps in-frame clones, though not all of them. This table holds around 210,000 clones, 56% found once. The sample comprised CD8+ T cells sorted from blood. These receptors were taken from a human donor in good health. Each CDR3 is given with its conserved first and last residue. Each record gives: V gene, clone size, J gene, D gene, CDR3 DNA, CDR3 protein. A D gene is named only where the DNA matches it firmly. Size values are once, few and many counts, or a class for expanded clones, and some rows have none.

TRBV27,.,TRBJ1-2,.,TGTGCCAGCAGTACGCAGGAATTCTATGGCTACACCTTC,CASSTQEFYGYTF
TRBV27,.,TRBJ1-1,.,TGTGCCAGCAGCTCGGGGCGGAACACTGAAGCTTTCTTT,CASSSGRNTEAFF
TRBV7-9,.,TRBJ2-3,.,TGTGCCAGCAGCTTCGCGGGCAGCACAGATACGCAGTATTTT,CASSFAGSTDTQYF
TRBV6-5,.,TRBJ2-2,.,TGTGCCAGCAGTCTCCTGAACACCGGGGAGCTGTTTTTT,CASSLLNTGELFF
TRBV7-2,.,TRBJ1-1,.,TGTGCCAGCAGCTTAGGTTGGGGCACTGAAGCTTTCTTT,CASSLGWGTEAFF
TRBV29-1,.,TRBJ1-2,.,TGCAGCGTGCGAGCGGCCACTAACTATGGCTACACCTTC,CSVRAATNYGYTF
TRBV9,few,TRBJ1-6,.,TGTGCCAGCAGCCTCGGCGGGGGCCCTAGAAGCTCCTATAATTCACCCCTCCACTTT,CASSLGGGPRSSYNSPLHF
TRBV29-1,.,TRBJ2-7,.,TGCAGCGTGTTAGGAGGGGTTGGGTACGAGCAGTACTTC,CSVLGGVGYEQYF
TRBV27,few,TRBJ2-3,.,TGTGCCAGCAATGTATTGGGAACAGATACGCAGTATTTT,CASNVLGTDTQYF
TRBV29-1,few,TRBJ1-5,.,TGCAGCGTTGGGCACAGCAATCAGCCCCAGCATTTT,CSVGHSNQPQHF
TRBV5-1,.,TRBJ1-4,.,TGCGCCAGCAGCTTGGGACGGCCTCAGGAAAAACTGTTTTTT,CASSLGRPQEKLFF
TRBV5-1,few,TRBJ1-1,TRBD1,TGCGCCAGCAGCCCGGGACAGCAGAACACTGAAGCTTTCTTT,CASSPGQQNTEAFF
TRBV30,.,TRBJ2-7,TRBD1,TGTGCCTTGACAGGGCCGGTCTACGAGCAGTACTTC,CALTGPVYEQYF
TRBV30,.,TRBJ2-7,TRBD2,TGTGCCTTGACTAGCGGGGAGAGCTCCTACGAGCAGTACTTC,CALTSGESSYEQYF
TRBV29-1,few,TRBJ2-1,TRBD2,TGCAGCGTAGCCGGGACTAGCGGGACCTACAATGAGCAGTTCTTC,CSVAGTSGTYNEQFF
TRBV6-6,few,TRBJ2-5,.,TGTGCCAGCAGTTACGGCAGGGGAGTGACCCAGTACTTC,CASSYGRGVTQYF
TRBV29-1,few,TRBJ2-2,.,TGCAGCGCCCGGGGGACCGGGGAGCTGTTTTTT,CSARGTGELFF